This T cell receptor (beta chain) was recorded in a study of blood T cell repertoires in COVID-19 (dated by TCRdb to 2020 to 2022). Looking at the study overall: Samples covering the acute and convalescent phases of COVID-19 were provided by collaborators in the United States, Italy and Spain. The prospective study material was composed of cDNA or gDNA derived from T cells, B-cell-depleted T cells, or PBMCs. Deeply sampled blood TCRbeta repertoires from subjects exposed to, actively infected with, or recovered from COVID-19 were included in the dataset. The repertoires were released in a freely available public database meant as a resource for research on the immune response to SARS-CoV-2. Samples came from the ongoing ImmuneRACE study (first 160 participants) plus 1,254 subjects from 6 global collaborators. Nearly every sample came with metadata listing a de-identified subject ID, COVID-19 status, age in years and sex. Where HLA class I and class II types were available, the types were taken from metadata supplied by the sample provider, not from assay-based typing. Results the study describes overall, beyond this receptor: The quantity of clinical and demographic metadata differed by source and by participant and was supplied without curation.

Whole blood was collected in K2EDTA tubes by collaborating institutions according to the institutions' own protocols. For TCRbeta analysis, collaborators shipped samples in one of three forms: frozen whole blood, isolated PBMCs, or DNA extracted from either of those sample types. The immunoSEQ Assay, a bias-controlled multiplex PCR, was used to amplify TCRbeta CDR3 regions from genomic DNA. On the authors' methods: The number of nucleated cells in each sample was estimated from the amplification of reference gene primers within the assay. To quantify the absolute abundance of each unique TCRbeta CDR3 rearrangement, sequence reads were collapsed and filtered. For each sample, productive Simpson clonality was calculated by taking the square root of Simpson's diversity index across productive rearrangements. TCRdb took this table from immuneACCESS and kept in-frame rearrangements with V and J called. Such tables lack part of the clones; where checked against another copy, unresolved V genes explain under half of the gap, and the rest is unexplained. The V and J calls and the clone size are those of that table, but D and trimming were determined from the DNA. This sample comprises about 200,000 clones, about 85% of them detected only once. The ten largest make up 20% to 25% of the sample.

Trimming takes 3 bases off V and 4 bases off J; junction bases not matched to a gene: 3. The CDR3 numbers 15 residues from cysteine through phenylalanine. The CDR3 DNA has 45 bases and is translated from base 1. CDR1 and CDR2 were assigned from the germline V gene (reference sequence) as LNHNV and YYDKDF. Concerning this clone itself: Its antigen specificity is not known. Nothing much larger sits one base from this clone, and base qualities are not available.

Sequencing was carried out using peripheral blood. The sequence is built from TRBV15 and TRBJ2-3; TRBD2 aligns with 11 central bases. The receptor comes from a man between 60 and 75 years old with active or convalescent COVID-19. DNA sequence: TGTGCCACCAGCAGGGGACTAGCGGTGGCAGATACGCAGTATTTT. This translates into CATSRGLAVADTQYF.